The clone carrying this T cell receptor (beta chain) was detected a few times. PBMCs were derived from about 10 ml fresh peripheral blood. This sample was included in a study of T cells in Graves' hyperthyroidism and ophthalmopathy. Study at large: Peripheral blood was acquired at first diagnosis, ahead of any therapy whatsoever.

Germline CDR1 reads SGHDN; CDR2 reads FVKESK. This CDR3 region has 17 residues. V was cut by 4 bases and J by 1 base, with 19 bases left in between. RNA transcripts provided the source from which TCR beta CDR3 regions were amplified. Carried out on the TCR CDR3, a first-round RT-PCR used the HTBI primer set. TCRdb itself ran the multiplex PCR reads through MiXCR, one entry per CDR3 protein. Of roughly 630,000 distinct CDR3 sequences in the sample, 15% to 19% were seen once. The receptor's source is a woman aged 30 to 39 with Graves' hyperthyroidism. The rearrangement uses TRBV14 and TRBJ1-1, with D unclear. The sample consisted of blood. The CDR3 coding sequence is TGTGCCAGCAGCCCAATCTCCGGAGGGCTGGCGAACACTGAAGCTTTCTTT. Its protein product is CASSPISGGLANTEAFF.